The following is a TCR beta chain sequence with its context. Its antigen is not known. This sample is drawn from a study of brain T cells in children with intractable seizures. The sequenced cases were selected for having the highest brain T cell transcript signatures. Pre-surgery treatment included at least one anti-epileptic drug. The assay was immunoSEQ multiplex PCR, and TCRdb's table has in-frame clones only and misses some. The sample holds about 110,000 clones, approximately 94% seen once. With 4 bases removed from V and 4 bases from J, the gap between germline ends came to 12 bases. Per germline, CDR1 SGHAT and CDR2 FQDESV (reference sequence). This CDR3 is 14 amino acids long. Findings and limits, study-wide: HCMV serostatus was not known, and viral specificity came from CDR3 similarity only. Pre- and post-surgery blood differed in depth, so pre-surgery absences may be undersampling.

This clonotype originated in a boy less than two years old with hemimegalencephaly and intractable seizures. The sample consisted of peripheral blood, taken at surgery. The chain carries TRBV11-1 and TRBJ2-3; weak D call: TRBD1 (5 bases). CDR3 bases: TGTGCCAGCAGCTCTCAGACAGCATCAGATACGCAGTATTTT. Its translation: CASSSQTASDTQYF.